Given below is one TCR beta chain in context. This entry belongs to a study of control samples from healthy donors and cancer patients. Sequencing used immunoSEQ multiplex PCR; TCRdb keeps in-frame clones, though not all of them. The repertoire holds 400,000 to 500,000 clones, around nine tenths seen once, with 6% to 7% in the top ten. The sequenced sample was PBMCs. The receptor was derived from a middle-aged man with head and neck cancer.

The DNA of the CDR3 is TGTGCCACCAGCAGAGGGCTGGGAGGGAGCTACGAGCAGTACTTC. Protein sequence: CATSRGLGGSYEQYF. The gene calls are TRBV15 and TRBJ2-7, with 7 bases aligning to TRBD2. The CDR3 runs to 15 residues. Per germline, CDR1 LNHNV and CDR2 YYDKDF (reference sequence). The J segment lost 3 bases and the V segment lost 1 base, leaving 6 bases of the junction unmatched.